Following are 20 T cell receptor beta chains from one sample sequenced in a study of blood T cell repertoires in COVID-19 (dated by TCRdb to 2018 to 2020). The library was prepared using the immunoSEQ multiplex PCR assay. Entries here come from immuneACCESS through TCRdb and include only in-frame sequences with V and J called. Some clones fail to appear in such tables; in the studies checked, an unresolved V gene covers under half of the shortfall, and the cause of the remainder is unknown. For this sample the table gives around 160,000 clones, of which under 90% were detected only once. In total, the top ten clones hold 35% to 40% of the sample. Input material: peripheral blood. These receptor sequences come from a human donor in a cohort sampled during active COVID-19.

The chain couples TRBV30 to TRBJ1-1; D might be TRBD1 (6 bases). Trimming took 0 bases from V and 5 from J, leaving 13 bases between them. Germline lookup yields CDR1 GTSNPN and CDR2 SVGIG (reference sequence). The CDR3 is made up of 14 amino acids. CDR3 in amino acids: CAWSVVQGGTEAFF. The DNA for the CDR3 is TGTGCCTGGAGTGTAGTACAGGGAGGGACTGAAGCTTTCTTT.

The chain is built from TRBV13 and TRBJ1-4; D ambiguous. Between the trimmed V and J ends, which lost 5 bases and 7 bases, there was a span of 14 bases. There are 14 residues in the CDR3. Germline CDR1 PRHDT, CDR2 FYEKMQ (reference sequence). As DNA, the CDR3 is TGTGCCAGCAGCCTTACGGGATCTGGTGAAAAACTGTTTTTT. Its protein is CASSLTGSGEKLFF.

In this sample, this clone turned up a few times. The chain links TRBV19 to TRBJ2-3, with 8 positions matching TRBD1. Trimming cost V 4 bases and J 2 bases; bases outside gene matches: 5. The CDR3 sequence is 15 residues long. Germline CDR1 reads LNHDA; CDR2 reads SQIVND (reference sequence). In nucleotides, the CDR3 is TGTGCCAGTAGTAGCGGACAGGGTGACACAGATACGCAGTATTTT. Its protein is CASSSGQGDTDTQYF.

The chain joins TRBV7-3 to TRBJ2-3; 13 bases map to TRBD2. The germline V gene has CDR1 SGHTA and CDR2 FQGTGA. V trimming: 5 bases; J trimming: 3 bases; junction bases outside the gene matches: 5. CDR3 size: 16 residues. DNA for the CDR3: TGTGCCAGCAGCCTCGGGACTAGCGGGGTAACAGATACGCAGTATTTT. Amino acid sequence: CASSLGTSGVTDTQYF.

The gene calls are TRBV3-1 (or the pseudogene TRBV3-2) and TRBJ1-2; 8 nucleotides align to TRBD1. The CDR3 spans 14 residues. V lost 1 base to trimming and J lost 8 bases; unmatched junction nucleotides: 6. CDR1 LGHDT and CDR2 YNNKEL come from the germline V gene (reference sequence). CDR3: CASSQGQGAAGYTF. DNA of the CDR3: TGTGCCAGCAGCCAAGGGCAGGGGGCAGCAGGCTACACCTTC.

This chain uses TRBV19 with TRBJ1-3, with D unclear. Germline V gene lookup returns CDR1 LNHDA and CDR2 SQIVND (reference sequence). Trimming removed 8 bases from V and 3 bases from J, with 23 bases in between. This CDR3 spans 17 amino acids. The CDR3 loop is CASLALLGRIDGNTIYF. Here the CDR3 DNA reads TGTGCCAGTTTGGCACTCCTAGGCAGAATAGATGGAAACACCATATATTTT.

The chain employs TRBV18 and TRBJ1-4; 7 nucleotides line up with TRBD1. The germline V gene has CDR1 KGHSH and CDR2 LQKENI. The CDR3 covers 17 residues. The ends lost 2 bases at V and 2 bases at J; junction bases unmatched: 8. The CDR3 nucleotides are TGTGCCAGCTCACCAGCCAGGGGGAAGTCGACTAATGAAAAACTGTTTTTT. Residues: CASSPARGKSTNEKLFF.

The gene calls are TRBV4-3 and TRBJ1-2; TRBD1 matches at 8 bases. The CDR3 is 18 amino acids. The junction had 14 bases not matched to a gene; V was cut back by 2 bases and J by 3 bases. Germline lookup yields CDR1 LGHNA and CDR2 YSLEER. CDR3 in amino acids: CASSQRRGGQGGDYGYTF. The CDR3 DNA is TGCGCCAGCAGCCAAAGAAGGGGCGGACAGGGTGGAGACTATGGCTACACCTTC.

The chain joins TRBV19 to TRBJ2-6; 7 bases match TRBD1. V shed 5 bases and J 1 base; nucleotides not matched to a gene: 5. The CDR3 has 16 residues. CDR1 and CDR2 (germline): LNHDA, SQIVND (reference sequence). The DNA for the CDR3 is TGTGCCAGTAGTGTTCAGGGGGTATCTGGGGCCAACGTCCTGACTTTC. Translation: CASSVQGVSGANVLTF.

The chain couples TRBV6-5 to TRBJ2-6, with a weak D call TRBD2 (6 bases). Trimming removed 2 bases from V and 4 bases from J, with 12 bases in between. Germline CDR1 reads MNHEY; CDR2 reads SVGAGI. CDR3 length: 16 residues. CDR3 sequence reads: CASSYGGTAGANVLTF. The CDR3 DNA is TGTGCCAGCAGTTACGGGGGGACGGCCGGGGCCAACGTCCTGACTTTC.

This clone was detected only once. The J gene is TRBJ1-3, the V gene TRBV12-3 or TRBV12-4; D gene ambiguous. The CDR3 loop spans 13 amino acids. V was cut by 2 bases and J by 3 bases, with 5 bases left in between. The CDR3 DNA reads TGTGCCAGCAGTTTAATACTTGGAAACACCATATATTTT. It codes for CASSLILGNTIYF.

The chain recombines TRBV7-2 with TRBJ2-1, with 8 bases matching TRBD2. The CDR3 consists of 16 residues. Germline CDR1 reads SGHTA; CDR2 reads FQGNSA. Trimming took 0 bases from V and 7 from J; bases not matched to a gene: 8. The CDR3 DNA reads TGTGCCAGCAGCTTAGCGCTTGGTAGCGGGGTGAATGAGCAGTTCTTC. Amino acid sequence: CASSLALGSGVNEQFF.

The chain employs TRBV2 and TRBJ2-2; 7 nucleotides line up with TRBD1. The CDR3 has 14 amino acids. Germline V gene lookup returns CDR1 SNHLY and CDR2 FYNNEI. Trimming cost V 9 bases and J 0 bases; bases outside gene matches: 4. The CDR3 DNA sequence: TGTGCCAGGGGGGACAGATCGAACACCGGGGAGCTGTTTTTT. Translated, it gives CARGDRSNTGELFF.

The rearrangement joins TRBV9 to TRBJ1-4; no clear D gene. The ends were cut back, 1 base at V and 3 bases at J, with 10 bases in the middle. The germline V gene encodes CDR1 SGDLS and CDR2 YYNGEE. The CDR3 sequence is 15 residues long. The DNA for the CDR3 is TGTGCCAGCAGCGTAAGCCAGGCTGCTAATGAAAAACTGTTTTTT. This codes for CASSVSQAANEKLFF.

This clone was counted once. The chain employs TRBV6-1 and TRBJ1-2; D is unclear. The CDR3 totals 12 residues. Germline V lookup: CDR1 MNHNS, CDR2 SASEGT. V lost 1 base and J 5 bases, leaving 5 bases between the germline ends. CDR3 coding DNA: TGTGCCAGCAGTGAAGGGGAGTATGGCTACACCTTC. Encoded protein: CASSEGEYGYTF.

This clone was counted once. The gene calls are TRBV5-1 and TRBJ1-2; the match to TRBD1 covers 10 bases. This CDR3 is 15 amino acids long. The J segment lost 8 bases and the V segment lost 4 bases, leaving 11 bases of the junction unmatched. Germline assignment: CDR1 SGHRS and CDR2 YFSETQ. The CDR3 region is CASSPPGTGVDGYTF. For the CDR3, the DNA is TGCGCCAGCAGCCCCCCCGGGACAGGGGTAGACGGCTACACCTTC.

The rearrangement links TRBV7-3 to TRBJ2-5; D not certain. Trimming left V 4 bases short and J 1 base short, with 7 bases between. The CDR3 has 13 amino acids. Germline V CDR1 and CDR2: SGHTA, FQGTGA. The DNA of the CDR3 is TGTGCCAGCAGCTCGACAATCCAAGAGACCCAGTACTTC. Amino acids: CASSSTIQETQYF.

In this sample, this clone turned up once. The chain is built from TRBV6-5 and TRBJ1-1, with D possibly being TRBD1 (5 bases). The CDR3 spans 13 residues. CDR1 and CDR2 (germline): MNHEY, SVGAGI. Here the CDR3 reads CACGGEMNTEAFF. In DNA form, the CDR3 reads TGTGCTTGTGGGGGGGAGATGAACACTGAAGCTTTCTTT.

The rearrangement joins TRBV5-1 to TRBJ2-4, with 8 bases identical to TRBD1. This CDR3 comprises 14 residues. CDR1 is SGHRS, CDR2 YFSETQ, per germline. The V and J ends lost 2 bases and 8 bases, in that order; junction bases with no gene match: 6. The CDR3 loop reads CASSLDPQGDIQYF. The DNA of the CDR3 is TGCGCCAGCAGCTTAGATCCACAGGGGGACATTCAGTACTTC.

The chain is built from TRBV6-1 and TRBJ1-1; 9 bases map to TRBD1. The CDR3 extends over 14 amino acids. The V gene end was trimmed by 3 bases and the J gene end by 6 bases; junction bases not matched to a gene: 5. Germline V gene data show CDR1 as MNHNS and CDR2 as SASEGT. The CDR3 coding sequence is TGTGCCAGCAGTGACACAGGGGGCCGTGCTGAAGCTTTCTTT. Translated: CASSDTGGRAEAFF.